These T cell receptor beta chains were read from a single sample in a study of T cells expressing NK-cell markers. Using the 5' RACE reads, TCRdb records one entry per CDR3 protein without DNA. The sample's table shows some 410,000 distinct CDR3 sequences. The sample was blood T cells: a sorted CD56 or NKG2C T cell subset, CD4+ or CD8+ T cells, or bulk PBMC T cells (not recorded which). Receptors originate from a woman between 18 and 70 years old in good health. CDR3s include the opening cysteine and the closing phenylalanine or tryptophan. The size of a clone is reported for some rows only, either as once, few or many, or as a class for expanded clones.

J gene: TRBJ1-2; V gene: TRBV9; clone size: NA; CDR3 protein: CASSASGYGYTF
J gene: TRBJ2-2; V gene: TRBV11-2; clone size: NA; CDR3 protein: CASSSGLAGGYTGELFF
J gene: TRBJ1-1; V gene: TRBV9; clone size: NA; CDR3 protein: CASSVVTGGEAFF
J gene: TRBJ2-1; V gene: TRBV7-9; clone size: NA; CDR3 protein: CASRPTGSSYNEQFF
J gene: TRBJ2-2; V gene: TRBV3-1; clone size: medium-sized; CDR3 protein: CASTTRGQPGELFF
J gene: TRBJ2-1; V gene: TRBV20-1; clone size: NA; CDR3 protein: CSARVRNYNEQFF
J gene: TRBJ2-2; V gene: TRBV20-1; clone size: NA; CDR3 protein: CSASYARQNTGELFF
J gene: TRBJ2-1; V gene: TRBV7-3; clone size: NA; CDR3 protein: CASSPLSGGINEQFF
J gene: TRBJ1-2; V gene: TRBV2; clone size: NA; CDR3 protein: CASSEALGADGYTF
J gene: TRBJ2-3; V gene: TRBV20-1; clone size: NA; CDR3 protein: CSAPPGVGAYTDTQYF
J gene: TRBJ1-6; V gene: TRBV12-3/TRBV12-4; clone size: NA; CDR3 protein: CASSLLDRDNSPLHF